The T cell receptor beta chain under discussion was sequenced for a study of blood T cell repertoires in COVID-19. The V end lost 2 bases, the J end lost 3 bases, and 16 bases lay between the germline ends. This CDR3 has 16 residues. Germline V gene sequence: CDR1 SNHLY, CDR2 FYNNEI. Original methodology: By means of reference gene primer amplification, nucleated cell counts were estimated. Sequencing used immunoSEQ multiplex PCR; TCRdb keeps in-frame clones, though not all of them. D and trimming come from the DNA, and the V and J calls and clone size come from that table. The data show about 180,000 clones, 70% to 85% seen once. Across 24 US areas, participants ranged in age from 18 to 89 years.

This chain joins TRBV2 and TRBJ1-2, with no clear D. Specimen: PBMCs or T cells enriched from blood (not recorded which). This sequence was found in a woman aged 45-60 years who had recovered from COVID-19. The DNA for the CDR3 is TGTGCCAGCAGTGAAACGGCAGACTACGACCACTATGGCTACACCTTC. Translation gives CASSETADYDHYGYTF.